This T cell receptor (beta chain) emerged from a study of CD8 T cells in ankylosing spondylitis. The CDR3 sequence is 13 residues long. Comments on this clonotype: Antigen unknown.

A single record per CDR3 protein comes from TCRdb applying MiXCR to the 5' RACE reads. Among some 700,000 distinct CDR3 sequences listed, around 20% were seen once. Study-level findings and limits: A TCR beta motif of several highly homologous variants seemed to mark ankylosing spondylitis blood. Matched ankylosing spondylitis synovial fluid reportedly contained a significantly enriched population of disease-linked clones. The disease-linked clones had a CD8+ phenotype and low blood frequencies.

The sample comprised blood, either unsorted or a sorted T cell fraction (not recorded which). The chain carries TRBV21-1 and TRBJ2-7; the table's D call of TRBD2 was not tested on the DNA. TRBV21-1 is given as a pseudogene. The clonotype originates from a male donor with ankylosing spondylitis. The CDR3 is CAREGDFSYEQYF. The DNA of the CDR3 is TGTGCCAGGGAAGGGGACTTCTCCTACGAGCAGTACTTC.